The 18 T cell receptor beta chains given below trace back to one sample, sequenced in a study of blood T cell repertoires in COVID-19. Sequencing used immunoSEQ multiplex PCR; TCRdb keeps in-frame clones, though not all of them. The data contain about 160,000 clones, around 80% of them singletons. Sequencing was performed on PBMCs or T cells enriched from blood (not recorded which). The receptors originated from a middle-aged man who had recovered from COVID-19.

The V call is TRBV6-5, the J call TRBJ1-2; 9 bases line up with TRBD1. Germline V gene sequence: CDR1 MNHEY, CDR2 SVGAGI. The V and J ends lost 4 bases and 7 bases, in that order; junction bases with no gene match: 10. The CDR3 has 15 residues. This CDR3 reads CASSFWTGERIGYTF. CDR3 sequence (DNA): TGTGCCAGCAGTTTTTGGACAGGGGAGAGAATTGGCTACACCTTC.

The sample holds a few counts of this clone. This chain's CDR3 is CASSSLERALYEQYF. As DNA, the CDR3 is TGTGCCAGCAGCAGTCTTGAGCGGGCCCTCTACGAGCAGTACTTC. The V and J genes are TRBV11-3 and TRBJ2-7, with D possibly being TRBD2 (6 bases). Germline V gene data show CDR1 as SGHNT and CDR2 as YENEEA. V lost 5 bases to trimming and J lost 3 bases, with 17 bases between them. The CDR3 consists of 15 residues.

Comments on this clone: The sample holds other DNA sequences that translate to the same CDR3. The chain has TRBV5-1 and TRBJ2-7, with D tentatively TRBD1 (6 bases). The CDR3 runs 12 residues. Germline-derived CDR1 and CDR2 are SGHRS and YFSETQ. Trimming left V 3 bases short and J 4 bases short, with 8 bases between. CDR3 region: CASSSQGYEQYF. The CDR3, as DNA: TGCGCCAGCAGCTCCCAGGGGTACGAGCAGTACTTC.

The J gene is TRBJ1-4, the V gene TRBV2, with D perhaps matching TRBD1 (6 bases). The CDR3 is 14 amino acids. CDR1 and CDR2 (germline): SNHLY, FYNNEI. With 8 bases removed from V and 0 bases from J, the gap between germline ends came to 10 bases. CDR3 protein: CASRDTTTNEKLFF. Written as DNA, the CDR3 is TGTGCCAGCCGGGACACCACAACTAATGAAAAACTGTTTTTT.

The chain has TRBV5-4 and TRBJ2-3, with no clear D. Germline CDR1 reads SGHNT; CDR2 reads YYREEE (reference sequence). This CDR3 spans 14 amino acids. Trimming took off 1 base at V and 2 bases at J, with 8 bases between the two ends. The CDR3 spells CASSLSQNTDTQYF. CDR3 nucleotides: TGTGCCAGCAGCTTGAGTCAGAACACAGATACGCAGTATTTT.

The chain recombines TRBV18 with TRBJ1-1; TRBD1 aligns across 9 bases. Germline CDR1 reads KGHSH; CDR2 reads LQKENI. There are 13 residues in the CDR3. With 6 bases clipped from V and 8 bases from J, the junction kept 7 bases outside the gene matches. The CDR3 protein is CASSPQGTGEAFF. The CDR3 nucleotides read TGTGCCAGCTCGCCCCAGGGGACAGGGGAAGCTTTCTTT.

The rearrangement uses TRBV9 and TRBJ2-5; D might be TRBD2 (7 bases). Germline CDR1 SGDLS, CDR2 YYNGEE. Trimming removed 1 base from V and 1 base from J, with 11 bases in between. The CDR3 length is 15 residues. CDR3 in DNA: TGTGCCAGCAGCGTACTCGGGGGGCCCCAAGAGACCCAGTACTTC. It codes for CASSVLGGPQETQYF.

The CDR3 spells CASIGQGRTEAFF. The CDR3 nucleotides read TGTGCCAGTATCGGACAGGGACGGACTGAAGCTTTCTTT. The chain combines TRBV6-5 with TRBJ1-1; the match to TRBD1 covers 8 bases. From germline, CDR1 is MNHEY and CDR2 SVGAGI. Unmatched junction bases numbered 8, after V lost 9 bases and J lost 5 bases. The CDR3 totals 13 residues.

In its sample, this clone was seen many times. The V gene is TRBV13, the J gene TRBJ1-1, with 7 bases aligning to TRBD1. The V gene end was trimmed by 1 base and the J gene end by 4 bases; junction bases not matched to a gene: 3. The CDR3 is 14 residues long. Germline lookup yields CDR1 PRHDT and CDR2 FYEKMQ (reference sequence). The CDR3, as DNA: TGTGCCAGCAGCTTAGAGGGGGCAGGCACTGAAGCTTTCTTT. Translation gives CASSLEGAGTEAFF.

V is TRBV5-4 and J is TRBJ2-3; 12 bases are a match to TRBD2. Trimming took 0 bases from V and 2 from J; bases not matched to a gene: 1. Germline loops: CDR1 SGHNT, CDR2 YYREEE (reference sequence). The CDR3 has 16 residues. The CDR3 here is CASSLGLAGDTDTQYF. CDR3 bases: TGTGCCAGCAGCTTGGGACTAGCGGGGGACACAGATACGCAGTATTTT.

V gene TRBV18 combines with J gene TRBJ2-1; D perhaps matches TRBD1 (6 bases). There are 15 residues in the CDR3. Trimming shortened V by 4 bases and J by 7 bases, and 17 bases separated the two germline ends. Per germline, CDR1 KGHSH and CDR2 LQKENI. The chain's CDR3 is CASSHRVEVGNEQFF. The CDR3 coding sequence is TGTGCCAGCTCACACAGGGTGGAGGTGGGGAATGAGCAGTTCTTC.

The chain couples TRBV6-2 or TRBV6-3 to TRBJ2-2; 11 positions agree with TRBD2. Germline assignment: CDR1 MNHEY and CDR2 SVGEGT. The junction had 5 bases not matched to a gene; V was cut back by 2 bases and J by 0 bases. The CDR3 loop spans 18 amino acids. DNA of the CDR3: TGTGCCAGCAGTTACCCCGGGACTAGCGGCCCGAACACCGGGGAGCTGTTTTTT. Protein sequence: CASSYPGTSGPNTGELFF.

This clone was observed a handful of times. The gene calls are TRBV18 and TRBJ1-2, with no clear D. Trimming took off 3 bases at V and 7 bases at J, with 27 bases between the two ends. The length of the CDR3 is 18 residues. The germline gives CDR1 KGHSH, CDR2 LQKENI. The CDR3 is CASSPSLTASRYGGGYTF. Written as DNA, the CDR3 is TGTGCCAGCTCACCCTCTTTGACGGCCTCGAGGTATGGAGGTGGCTACACCTTC.

The chain carries TRBV6-5 and TRBJ1-5, with TRBD1 identical over 7 bases. The CDR3 has 15 residues. Germline CDR1 reads MNHEY; CDR2 reads SVGAGI. V trimming: 3 bases; J trimming: 5 bases; junction bases outside the gene matches: 7. In nucleotides, the CDR3 is TGTGCCAGCAGTTATTCGGACAGGTCGGATCAGCCCCAGCATTTT. Protein sequence: CASSYSDRSDQPQHF.

The chain links TRBV27 to TRBJ1-1; 7 nucleotides agree with TRBD1. The CDR3 sequence is 14 residues long. V shed 6 bases and J 0 bases; nucleotides not matched to a gene: 4. Germline loops: CDR1 MNHEY, CDR2 SMNVEV (reference sequence). CDR3 region: CASSAGQMNTEAFF. For the CDR3, the DNA is TGTGCCAGCAGCGCGGGACAGATGAACACTGAAGCTTTCTTT.

The rearrangement joins TRBV29-1 to TRBJ1-2; no firm D call. The CDR3 is 11 amino acids. CDR1 is SQVTM, CDR2 ANQGSEA, per germline. Trimming stripped 3 bases from V and 6 bases from J, with 8 bases between. CDR3 in DNA: TGCAGCGTTGACTCCAGAAATGGCTACACCTTC. Translating it yields CSVDSRNGYTF.

The chain is built from TRBV7-9 and TRBJ2-2; the D gene is possibly TRBD2 (5 bases). Between the trimmed V and J ends, which lost 5 bases and 0 bases, there was a span of 13 bases. This CDR3 has 16 amino acids. Looked up from germline, CDR1 is SEHNR and CDR2 is FQNEAQ (reference sequence). CDR3 nucleotide sequence: TGTGCCAGCAGCCCAAGGACTGGGACGAACACCGGGGAGCTGTTTTTT. Amino acid sequence: CASSPRTGTNTGELFF.

V and J are TRBV30 and TRBJ1-1, with a tentative D call TRBD1 (6 bases). The V end was cut by 7 bases, the J end by 1 base, with 16 bases between. Germline V gene data show CDR1 as GTSNPN and CDR2 as SVGIG (reference sequence). The CDR3 is 14 residues long. CDR3 loop: CALNSHRENTEAFF. Here the CDR3 DNA reads TGTGCCTTAAATTCCCACAGGGAGAACACTGAAGCTTTCTTT.